The 26 T cell receptor beta chains reported below all come from one sample, sequenced in a study of response to subunit inactivated influenza vaccine. In TCRdb, the RT-PCR reads were re-called with MiXCR into one record per CDR3 protein. The sample yields roughly 500,000 distinct CDR3 sequences, roughly 25% seen once. These records were also assigned to another study, of T cells expressing NK-cell markers. That source notes: TCR beta cDNA was generated via 5'RACE template switching incorporating UMIs.

This specimen was CD4+ T cells sorted from PBMCs, taken approximately 12 days after vaccination. The receptors stem from a man aged 45-65 years who received an inactivated influenza vaccine.

The CDR3 DNA sequence: TGCGCCAGCAGCCAAGTAGCGGCTAGCAATCAGCCCCAGCATTTT. Translated, it gives CASSQVAASNQPQHF. This sequence joins TRBV4-3 and TRBJ1-5; no clear D gene. Germline V gene lookup returns CDR1 LGHNA and CDR2 YSLEER. The length of the CDR3 is 15 residues. The V gene lost 1 base and the J gene lost 0 bases, with 7 bases spanning the gap.

This chain joins TRBV7-9 and TRBJ2-3, with D unclear. The germline V gene has CDR1 SEHNR and CDR2 FQNEAQ (reference sequence). Trimming left V 7 bases short and J 0 bases short, with 11 bases between. The CDR3 covers 14 residues. The CDR3: CASTPLKSTDTQYF. The CDR3 coding sequence is TGTGCCAGCACCCCTTTAAAAAGCACAGATACGCAGTATTTT.

The chain carries TRBV30 and TRBJ2-7, with TRBD1 identical over 9 bases. The CDR3 covers 15 residues. The germline V gene has CDR1 GTSNPN and CDR2 SVGIG (reference sequence). The J segment lost 4 bases and the V segment lost 0 bases, leaving 7 bases of the junction unmatched. This chain's CDR3 is CAWSVRPGQGYEQYF. The CDR3 region has the DNA TGTGCCTGGAGTGTGAGACCGGGACAGGGTTACGAGCAGTACTTC.

As to this clonotype: The junction differs from germline at one of its ends, possibly a read error. The CDR3 region is CASSLQASSYNEQLF. CDR3 coding DNA: TGTGCCAGCAGCCTGCAGGCAAGCTCCTACAATGAGCAGCTCTTC. This chain links TRBV5-5 with TRBJ2-1, with D uncertain. This CDR3 has 15 amino acids. CDR1 is SGHKS, CDR2 YYEKEE, per germline (reference sequence).

This clonotype has just a few counts. The chain links TRBV20-1 to TRBJ2-1, with 9 bases identical to TRBD2. Germline V gives CDR1 DFQATT, CDR2 SNEGSKA (reference sequence). The CDR3 loop spans 14 amino acids. V lost 3 bases, J lost 6 bases, and 6 bases stayed unmatched. The CDR3 nucleotides are TGCAGTGCTAGGCGGGGGGGCCGGGGCAATGAGCAGTTCTTC. Its translation is CSARRGGRGNEQFF.

This chain links TRBV10-3 with TRBJ2-1, with 10 bases fitting TRBD2. The CDR3 consists of 16 residues. V lost 10 bases and J lost 0; bases outside the gene matches: 9. In germline, CDR1 is ENHRY, CDR2 SYGVKD. The CDR3 loop is CATEPGLANSYNEQFF. Written as DNA, the CDR3 is TGTGCCACAGAACCGGGACTAGCGAACTCCTACAATGAGCAGTTCTTC.

This clonotype was observed a handful of times. V gene TRBV20-1 combines with J gene TRBJ1-2; D gene uncertain. This CDR3 comprises 11 residues. CDR1 and CDR2 (germline): DFQATT, SNEGSKA (reference sequence). Trimming stripped 3 bases from V and 3 bases from J, with 5 bases between. The CDR3, as DNA: TGCAGTGCTAGGGATTACTATGGCTACACCTTC. This gives the protein CSARDYYGYTF.

This clonotype was observed a handful of times. The chain links TRBV29-1 to TRBJ2-5; 8 bases are a match to TRBD2. From germline, CDR1 is SQVTM and CDR2 ANQGSEA. This CDR3 comprises 14 residues. V trimming: 4 bases; J trimming: 7 bases; junction bases outside the gene matches: 11. This chain's CDR3 is CSVGSGGALRTQYF. DNA for the CDR3: TGCAGCGTTGGTTCGGGGGGGGCCCTCCGGACCCAGTACTTC.

A few counts support this clonotype. The chain combines TRBV6-5 with TRBJ2-1, with D perhaps being TRBD1 or TRBD2 (5 bases each). The length of the CDR3 is 17 residues. V dropped 4 bases and J dropped 1 base, with 17 bases sitting between them. Germline V CDR1 and CDR2: MNHEY, SVGAGI. Here the CDR3 DNA reads TGTGCCAGCAGTTTCGCCGGGGCCCACGGATCCTACAATGAGCAGTTCTTC. This translates into CASSFAGAHGSYNEQFF.

The rearrangement joins TRBV14 to TRBJ2-5; D gene ambiguous. Germline values: CDR1 SGHDN, CDR2 FVKESK. The CDR3 loop spans 14 amino acids. Trimming removed 0 bases from V and 1 base from J, with 6 bases in between. The CDR3 protein is CASSQETLQETQYF. CDR3 nucleotides: TGTGCCAGCAGCCAAGAAACGCTCCAAGAGACCCAGTACTTC.

The J gene is TRBJ2-1, the V gene TRBV27, with 7 positions matching TRBD2. V shed 4 bases, J shed 5 bases, and the junction held 11 bases outside the gene matches. This CDR3 comprises 16 residues. Per the germline V gene, CDR1 is MNHEY and CDR2 is SMNVEV (reference sequence). CDR3 nucleotide sequence: TGTGCCAGCAGTTCCTACTTAAGCGGGGCACACAATGAGCAGTTCTTC. This sequence encodes CASSSYLSGAHNEQFF.

The chain carries TRBV3-1 and TRBJ1-6, with 7 bases identical to TRBD1. CDR1 and CDR2 (germline): LGHDT, YNNKEL (reference sequence). V shed 0 bases and J 7 bases; nucleotides not matched to a gene: 6. The length of the CDR3 is 16 residues. In nucleotides, the CDR3 is TGTGCCAGCAGCCAAGAGCACAGGGGCACCAATTCACCCCTCCACTTT. Its translation is CASSQEHRGTNSPLHF.

This clonotype was counted a single time. The J gene is TRBJ2-1, the V gene TRBV7-8; D possibly corresponds to TRBD1 (7 bases). Germline-derived CDR1 and CDR2 are SGHVS and FQNEAQ. This CDR3 is built from 13 residues. Trimming stripped 5 bases from V and 10 bases from J, with 15 bases between. The CDR3 protein is CASSRQGGVEQFF. The DNA for the CDR3 is TGTGCCAGCAGCCGCCAGGGGGGAGTGGAGCAGTTCTTC.

This chain links TRBV11-2 with TRBJ2-7, with a possible D match to TRBD1 (6 bases). This CDR3 comprises 18 residues. Per the germline V gene, CDR1 is SGHAT and CDR2 is FQNNGV. Between the trimmed V and J ends, which lost 4 bases and 0 bases, there was a span of 22 bases. As DNA, the CDR3 is TGTGCCAGCAGCTCACCCCGTTCCCGCGCAGGGGTCTCCTACGAGCAGTACTTC. Amino acid sequence: CASSSPRSRAGVSYEQYF.

CDR3 residues: CASRPGTAPNTEAFF. CDR3 nucleotide sequence: TGTGCCAGCAGACCCGGGACAGCCCCGAACACTGAAGCTTTCTTT. The chain links TRBV7-8 to TRBJ1-1, with 7 positions matching TRBD1. Losses at the gene ends were 6 bases for V and 1 base for J; bases not matched to a gene: 8. Germline V gene data show CDR1 as SGHVS and CDR2 as FQNEAQ. This CDR3 spans 15 amino acids.

The V call is TRBV2, the J call TRBJ1-4, with TRBD1 matching over 9 bases. This CDR3 region has 15 residues. V shed 3 bases and J 5 bases; nucleotides not matched to a gene: 4. Germline CDR1 and CDR2: SNHLY and FYNNEI. For the CDR3, the DNA is TGTGCCAGCAGTGAGAACAGGGGGCGGAATGAAAAACTGTTTTTT. As protein: CASSENRGRNEKLFF.

The rearrangement links TRBV7-2 to TRBJ1-1; tentative D call: TRBD1 (5 bases). Trimming stripped 1 base from V and 0 bases from J, with 9 bases between. CDR1 is SGHTA, CDR2 FQGNSA, per germline. This CDR3 has 15 amino acids. DNA for the CDR3: TGTGCCAGCAGCTTAGGGGGGACGGTGAACACTGAAGCTTTCTTT. Residues: CASSLGGTVNTEAFF.

The genes are TRBV6-1 and TRBJ1-2; D unresolved. Germline-derived CDR1 and CDR2 are MNHNS and SASEGT. The CDR3 length is 13 residues. The ends were cut back, 7 bases at V and 7 bases at J, with 16 bases in the middle. CDR3 region: CASNDPLSGGYTF. Written as DNA, the CDR3 is TGTGCCAGCAACGACCCCCTCTCAGGTGGCTACACCTTC.

J is TRBJ2-7 and V is TRBV7-9; D is perhaps TRBD1 (5 bases). Between the trimmed V and J ends, which lost 2 bases and 2 bases, there was a span of 10 bases. The germline gives CDR1 SEHNR, CDR2 FQNEAQ (reference sequence). CDR3 length equals 14 residues. The CDR3 is CASSLSQGPYEQYF. The CDR3 DNA follows: TGTGCCAGCAGCTTAAGTCAGGGCCCCTACGAGCAGTACTTC.

This clonotype was counted between two and nine times. The chain has TRBV5-1 and TRBJ2-1; D remains ambiguous. This CDR3 has 11 residues. Trimming took 1 base from V and 8 from J, leaving 4 bases between them. Germline V gene data show CDR1 as SGHRS and CDR2 as YFSETQ. CDR3 nucleotides: TGCGCCAGCAGCTTGCAAGATGAGCAGTTCTTC. Amino acid sequence: CASSLQDEQFF.

The chain joins TRBV5-8 to TRBJ2-4; D is uncertain. The CDR3 has 13 residues. Trimming cost V 8 bases and J 0 bases, with 9 bases left between them. CDR1 and CDR2 from the germline V gene are SGHTS and YDEGEE. The CDR3 bases are TGTGCCAGTACGCTAGTAGCCAAAAACATTCAGTACTTC. Amino acids: CASTLVAKNIQYF.

The V and J genes are TRBV10-3 and TRBJ2-7; D remains ambiguous. V shed 3 bases and J shed 2 bases, with 8 bases lying between them. Germline V lookup: CDR1 ENHRY, CDR2 SYGVKD. This CDR3 is built from 13 residues. The DNA for the CDR3 is TGTGCCATCAGTGATCAGACCCCCTACGAGCAGTACTTC. It codes for CAISDQTPYEQYF.

The table lists this clonotype with a few counts. The chain combines TRBV4-3 with TRBJ2-2; TRBD2 matches 9 bases. The J segment lost 3 bases and the V segment lost 2 bases, leaving 13 bases of the junction unmatched. CDR1 and CDR2 (germline): LGHNA, YSLEER. The CDR3 has 19 residues. As DNA, the CDR3 is TGCGCCAGCAGCCAACCCAACTTCGTAGCGGGAGACGACACCGGGGAGCTGTTTTTT. Amino acids: CASSQPNFVAGDDTGELFF.

This clonotype was observed at least ten times. The genes are TRBV29-1 and TRBJ2-4; possibly TRBD1 for D (6 bases). Germline values: CDR1 SQVTM, CDR2 ANQGSEA. The CDR3 is 12 residues long. CDR3 sequence: CRFQGSKNIQYF. The CDR3 DNA follows: TGCAGATTTCAGGGGAGCAAAAACATTCAGTACTTC.

This clonotype has more than one count but fewer than ten. This chain links TRBV6-6 with TRBJ2-2; possibly TRBD2 for D (5 bases). This CDR3 has 13 residues. Trimming stripped 8 bases from V and 4 bases from J, with 11 bases between. Germline CDR1 is MNHNY and CDR2 is SVGAGI (reference sequence). Here the CDR3 DNA reads TGTGCCAGCGAGGGATCTCTCACCGGGGAGCTGTTTTTT. Residues: CASEGSLTGELFF.

V gene TRBV20-1 combines with J gene TRBJ1-2; D unresolved. V was shortened by 1 base and J by 4 bases, with 10 bases between the two germline ends. Germline CDR1 reads DFQATT; CDR2 reads SNEGSKA (reference sequence). The CDR3 contains 13 residues. The CDR3 DNA reads TGCAGTGCTAGAGTGGCAGCACTCTATGGCTACACCTTC. Its translation is CSARVAALYGYTF.